This T cell receptor (beta chain) is from a study of graft-versus-host responses after intestinal transplantation. Comments on this clone: Its antigen is currently unknown.

Generated by immunoSEQ multiplex PCR, the TCRdb table keeps only in-frame clones and is missing some. The sample records tens of thousands of clones, approximately 95% being singletons. The CDR3 extends over 14 amino acids. Material: unstimulated CD8+ T cells sorted from spleen or lymph node cells, obtained before intestinal transplant. This TCR came from a human donor who received an intestinal transplant. The rearrangement links TRBV21-1 to TRBJ1-5. TRBV21-1 constitutes a pseudogene. In DNA, the CDR3 is TGTGCCAGCAGCAAAGAGCATAGCAATCAGCCCCAGCATTTT. The encoded protein is CASSKEHSNQPQHF.